This T cell receptor beta chain was documented in a study of blood T cell repertoires in COVID-19. The wider study: COVID-19 samples, acute and convalescent, were from the United States, Italy and Spain.

Assay: immunoSEQ multiplex PCR; the TCRdb copy retains only in-frame clones and omits some. The sample lists 250,000 to 350,000 clones, approximately 84% occurring once. The J segment lost 6 bases and the V segment lost 5 bases, leaving 6 bases of the junction unmatched. This CDR3 spans 13 amino acids. Germline-derived CDR1 and CDR2 are SGHRS and YFSETQ. The rearrangement uses TRBV5-1 and TRBJ1-1; 8 nucleotides align to TRBD1. The sample consisted of peripheral blood. The origin of this receptor is a human donor with COVID-19, enrolled during active disease. The donor label of this sample is uncertain. The CDR3 spells CASREGQDAEAFF. The DNA of the CDR3 is TGCGCCAGCAGGGAGGGACAGGACGCTGAAGCTTTCTTT.